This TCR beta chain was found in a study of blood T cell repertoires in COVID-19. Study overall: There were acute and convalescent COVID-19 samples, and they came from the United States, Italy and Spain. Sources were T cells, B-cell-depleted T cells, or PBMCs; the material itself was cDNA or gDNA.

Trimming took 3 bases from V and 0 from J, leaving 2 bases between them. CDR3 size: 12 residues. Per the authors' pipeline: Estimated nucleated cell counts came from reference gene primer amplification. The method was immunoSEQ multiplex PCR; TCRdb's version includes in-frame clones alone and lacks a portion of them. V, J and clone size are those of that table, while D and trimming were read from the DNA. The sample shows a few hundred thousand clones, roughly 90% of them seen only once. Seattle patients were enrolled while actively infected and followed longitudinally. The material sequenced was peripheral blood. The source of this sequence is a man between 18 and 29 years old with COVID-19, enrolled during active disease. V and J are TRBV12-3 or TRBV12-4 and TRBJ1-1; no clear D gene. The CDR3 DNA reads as TGTGCCAGCAGTTTTATGAACACTGAAGCTTTCTTT. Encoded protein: CASSFMNTEAFF.